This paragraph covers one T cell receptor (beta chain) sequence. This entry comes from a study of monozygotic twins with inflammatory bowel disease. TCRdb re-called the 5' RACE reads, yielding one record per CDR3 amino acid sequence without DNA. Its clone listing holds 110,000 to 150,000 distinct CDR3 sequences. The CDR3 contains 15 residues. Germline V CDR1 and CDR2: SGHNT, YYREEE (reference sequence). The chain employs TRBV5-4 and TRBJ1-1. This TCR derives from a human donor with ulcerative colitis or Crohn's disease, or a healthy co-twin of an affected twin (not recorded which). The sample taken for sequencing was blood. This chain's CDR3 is CASSLSREGSTEAFF.